These T cell receptor beta chains were read from a single sample in a study of blood T cell repertoires in COVID-19. Here immunoSEQ multiplex PCR was the method, and the copy in TCRdb shows in-frame clones only, minus some. The sample holds just over 80,000 clones, around 81% seen once. Input material: peripheral blood. The receptors were gathered from an elderly man with acute or convalescent COVID-19. Each CDR3 is given with its conserved first and last residue. The order of the fields is CDR3 DNA, CDR3 protein, J gene, V gene, D gene. D genes are given only for firm matches.

DNA: TGTGCCAGCAGTGTTTTAGAAGGAGGGGGCTTGGACGAGCAGTACTTC; CDR3: CASSVLEGGGLDEQYF; J: TRBJ2-7; V: TRBV28; D: NA
DNA: TGTGCCAGCAGAGTGACAGCGGGGTACGAGCAGTACTTC; CDR3: CASRVTAGYEQYF; J: TRBJ2-7; V: TRBV28; D: TRBD2
DNA: TGTGCCAGCAGTTACCCATCTACAGGGAGAGCTGAAGCTTTCTTT; CDR3: CASSYPSTGRAEAFF; J: TRBJ1-1; V: TRBV6-5; D: NA
DNA: TGTGCCAGCAGCCGATCTGGGCTCTCTAACTATGGCTACACCTTC; CDR3: CASSRSGLSNYGYTF; J: TRBJ1-2; V: TRBV25-1; D: NA
DNA: TGTGCCAGCAGTTTTTTAGCGGGAGGGGAAGAGACCCAGTACTTC; CDR3: CASSFLAGGEETQYF; J: TRBJ2-5; V: TRBV6-6; D: TRBD2
DNA: TGCAGCGGCATATTCCTAGCGGGAGATATCAATGAGCAGTTCTTC; CDR3: CSGIFLAGDINEQFF; J: TRBJ2-1; V: TRBV29-1; D: TRBD2
DNA: TGTGCCACCAGTGACTCGCGAAGGGGAAACACTGAAGCTTTCTTT; CDR3: CATSDSRRGNTEAFF; J: TRBJ1-1; V: TRBV24-1; D: NA
DNA: TGTGCCAGCAGCTTCTTGGGGGGCAATGAGCAGTTCTTC; CDR3: CASSFLGGNEQFF; J: TRBJ2-1; V: TRBV11-2; D: NA
DNA: TGTGCCAGCAGCGTGGGTGGGAGCCTAGATACGCAGTATTTT; CDR3: CASSVGGSLDTQYF; J: TRBJ2-3; V: TRBV9; D: NA
DNA: TGTGCCAGTAGTACAGCGGGACTTTCCAGCGAGCAGTACTTC; CDR3: CASSTAGLSSEQYF; J: TRBJ2-7; V: TRBV19; D: TRBD2
DNA: TGTGCCTGGAGCAGGGGACCCGGGGAGCTGTTTTTT; CDR3: CAWSRGPGELFF; J: TRBJ2-2; V: TRBV30; D: NA
DNA: TGTGCCAGCACCTGGACAGGTCGCACTGAAGCTTTCTTT; CDR3: CASTWTGRTEAFF; J: TRBJ1-1; V: TRBV12-3/TRBV12-4; D: TRBD1